A single sample gave rise to the 20 T cell receptor beta chains below, sequenced in a study of CD8+CD57+ T cells in acquired aplastic anemia. Genomic DNA was employed as the template in profiling TCR beta VDJ and CDR3. Via MiXCR, TCRdb re-called the reads, giving one row per CDR3 protein. The sample contains some 48,000 distinct CDR3 sequences, about two thirds of which appear only once. Sequencing input: sorted CD4+, CD8+, or CD8+CD57+ T cells (not recorded which) from PBMCs. The source of these receptors is a human donor in good health, serving as a control.

The V call is TRBV19, the J call TRBJ2-7; 9 bases are shared with TRBD1. V trimming: 3 bases; J trimming: 5 bases; junction bases outside the gene matches: 2. Germline V gene data show CDR1 as LNHDA and CDR2 as SQIVND (reference sequence). The CDR3 consists of 13 residues. CDR3 nucleotides: TGTGCCAGTAGTATGGACAGGGGCCACGAGCAGTACTTC. This codes for CASSMDRGHEQYF.

The J gene is TRBJ2-1, the V gene TRBV2; D is unresolved. The CDR3 runs 13 residues. CDR1 and CDR2 (germline): SNHLY, FYNNEI. The V end was cut by 7 bases, the J end by 3 bases, with 10 bases between. CDR3 coding DNA: TGTGCCAGCAACTTAGTGGGCTACAATGAGCAGTTCTTC. Translation gives CASNLVGYNEQFF.

This clonotype was seen once. This sequence joins TRBV20-1 and TRBJ2-1; tentative D call: TRBD1 (5 bases). Germline V gene sequence: CDR1 DFQATT, CDR2 SNEGSKA (reference sequence). The germline V and J ends were trimmed by 5 bases and 8 bases, with 13 bases remaining between them. There are 12 residues in the CDR3. CDR3 nucleotides: TGCAGTGCTTCAGGGAATAGCTATGAGCAGTTCTTC. This translates into CSASGNSYEQFF.

This clonotype was detected a few times. The chain is built from TRBV2 and TRBJ2-3, with 7 bases identical to TRBD1. The CDR3 runs to 13 residues. Losses at the gene ends were 6 bases for V and 2 bases for J; bases not matched to a gene: 2. Germline V gives CDR1 SNHLY, CDR2 FYNNEI. In DNA form, the CDR3 reads TGTGCCAGCAGGACAGGGTTCACAGATACGCAGTATTTT. Translation: CASRTGFTDTQYF.

This chain links TRBV6-1 with TRBJ2-7; 7 bases match TRBD1. The CDR3 runs to 15 residues. V lost 6 bases to trimming and J lost 3 bases; unmatched junction nucleotides: 11. Germline V gene sequence: CDR1 MNHNS, CDR2 SASEGT. Here the CDR3 reads CASRELDRPIYEQYF. The CDR3 DNA follows: TGTGCCAGCAGAGAGTTGGACAGGCCGATCTACGAGCAGTACTTC.

This clonotype was detected ten times or more. The V gene is TRBV6-1, the J gene TRBJ1-5; TRBD1 matches 7 bases. Germline values: CDR1 MNHNS, CDR2 SASEGT. V lost 6 bases to trimming and J lost 4 bases; unmatched junction nucleotides: 9. The CDR3 runs to 15 residues. CDR3 nucleotides: TGTGCCAGCAGCCGCCACGGACAGGCTAATCAGCCCCAGCATTTT. Its protein is CASSRHGQANQPQHF.

The table lists this clonotype with a count of one. The chain combines TRBV29-1 with TRBJ1-1; D is possibly TRBD1 (5 bases). The V end was cut by 7 bases, the J end by 1 base, with 16 bases between. The CDR3 is 14 amino acids. Germline CDR1 is SQVTM and CDR2 is ANQGSEA. CDR3 sequence: CSGTGHQTNTEAFF. The CDR3, as DNA: TGCAGCGGAACTGGACACCAAACGAACACTGAAGCTTTCTTT.

The J gene is TRBJ1-6, the V gene TRBV4-3; D gene ambiguous. Trimming shortened V by 5 bases and J by 7 bases, and 18 bases separated the two germline ends. Germline CDR1 and CDR2: LGHNA and YSLEER. This CDR3 has 16 residues. CDR3 in DNA: TGCGCCAGCAGCTTGCGACGGGGTTCTGAAAATTCACCCCTCCACTTT. Its protein product is CASSLRRGSENSPLHF.

In its sample, this clonotype ranks as medium-sized. J is TRBJ2-7 and V is TRBV9; D gene unclear. V lost 1 base and J 7 bases, leaving 15 bases between the germline ends. CDR1 is SGDLS, CDR2 YYNGEE, per germline. The CDR3 runs 14 residues. The CDR3 region has the DNA TGTGCCAGCAGCGTAAGGAGCCTCCGTAGGGAGCAGTACTTC. It translates to CASSVRSLRREQYF.

This clonotype was found a few times. The chain uses TRBV15 and TRBJ2-3, with a possible D match to TRBD1 (6 bases). Trimming removed 6 bases at V and 0 bases at J, with 13 bases between. Germline CDR1 reads LNHNV; CDR2 reads YYDKDF (reference sequence). This CDR3 contains 15 residues. CDR3 nucleotide sequence: TGTGCCACCAGAACAGGGTCCTTTAGCACAGATACGCAGTATTTT. It codes for CATRTGSFSTDTQYF.

The J gene is TRBJ2-5, the V gene TRBV4-3, with a possible D match to TRBD2 (6 bases). Germline-derived CDR1 and CDR2 are LGHNA and YSLEER. The CDR3 totals 14 residues. The V end was cut by 0 bases, the J end by 4 bases, with 9 bases between. CDR3 bases: TGCGCCAGCAGCCAAGATCGTAGCGGAGAGACCCAGTACTTC. Translated, it gives CASSQDRSGETQYF.

This chain uses TRBV24-1 with TRBJ1-2; no clear D. Germline V gene lookup returns CDR1 KGHDR and CDR2 SFDVKD. The length of the CDR3 is 12 residues. Trimming removed 12 bases from V and 5 bases from J, with 15 bases in between. The CDR3 DNA reads as TGTGCCTCCCCGCCCCGTGATTATGGCTACACCTTC. Its translation is CASPPRDYGYTF.

V usage is TRBV15 and J usage is TRBJ2-1; D call uncertain. Germline assignment: CDR1 LNHNV and CDR2 YYDKDF (reference sequence). The CDR3 runs to 12 residues. The V end was cut by 0 bases, the J end by 9 bases, with 6 bases between. This chain's CDR3 is CATSRDGGEQFF. The CDR3 DNA reads as TGTGCCACCAGCAGAGATGGCGGTGAGCAGTTCTTC.

The rearrangement links TRBV20-1 to TRBJ2-7; TRBD1 might be the D (6 bases). Trimming left V 3 bases short and J 3 bases short, with 12 bases between. In germline, CDR1 is DFQATT, CDR2 SNEGSKA (reference sequence). There are 13 residues in the CDR3. The chain's CDR3 is CSARTDRDYEQYF. The DNA for the CDR3 is TGCAGTGCTAGGACGGACAGAGACTACGAGCAGTACTTC.

Regarding this clonotype: An end of the junction does not agree with germline; a read error may underlie this. The chain couples TRBV9 to TRBJ2-2, with 7 bases identical to TRBD1. Germline lookup yields CDR1 SGDLS and CDR2 YYNGEE. This CDR3 region has 16 residues. The CDR3 region has the DNA TGTGCCAGCAGCCTCGGGACAGTCGCGAACACCGGGGAGCTGCTTTTT. Protein: CASSLGTVANTGELLF.

The gene calls are TRBV7-2 and TRBJ2-7; D uncertain. Trimming took 0 bases from V and 1 from J, leaving 7 bases between them. Germline lookup yields CDR1 SGHTA and CDR2 FQGNSA. CDR3 length: 14 residues. CDR3 region: CASSLAAYSYEQYV. The DNA of the CDR3 is TGTGCCAGCAGCTTAGCGGCGTATTCCTACGAGCAGTACGTC.

The chain carries TRBV19 and TRBJ1-4; no definite D call. Trimming shortened V by 5 bases and J by 4 bases, and 8 bases separated the two germline ends. In germline, CDR1 is LNHDA, CDR2 SQIVND (reference sequence). The CDR3 runs to 13 residues. For the CDR3, the DNA is TGTGCCAGTAGTGGAAACCGTAATGAAAAACTGTTTTTT. Encoded protein: CASSGNRNEKLFF.

The chain combines TRBV4-2 with TRBJ2-5; 10 nucleotides line up with TRBD2. V was clipped by 5 bases and J by 5 bases; unmatched bases: 8. The germline V gene encodes CDR1 LGHNA and CDR2 YNFKEQ. This CDR3 has 15 residues. CDR3 region: CASSGNSGRYETQYF. CDR3 nucleotide sequence: TGTGCCAGCAGCGGAAATAGCGGGAGGTATGAGACCCAGTACTTC.

V is TRBV19 and J is TRBJ2-7; D gene uncertain. The CDR3 is 12 residues long. Germline V lookup: CDR1 LNHDA, CDR2 SQIVND (reference sequence). Between the trimmed V and J ends, which lost 3 bases and 3 bases, there was a span of 6 bases. This chain's CDR3 is CASSINGYEQYF. The DNA for the CDR3 is TGTGCCAGTAGTATTAACGGCTACGAGCAGTACTTC. The whole variable domain, remainder taken from reference TRBV19 and TRBJ2-7, is DGGITQSPKYLFRKEGQNVTLSCEQNLNHDAMYWYRQDPGQGLRLIYYSQIVNDFQKGDIAEGYSVSREKKESFPLTVTSAQKNPTAFYLCASSINGYEQYFGPGTRLTVT.

The rearrangement links TRBV19 to TRBJ2-5; 9 bases are shared with TRBD2. Germline V gives CDR1 LNHDA, CDR2 SQIVND (reference sequence). The CDR3 spans 13 residues. J was trimmed by 5 bases and V by 6 bases; bases with no gene match: 4. CDR3 amino acids: CASRLAGEETQYF. CDR3 nucleotide sequence: TGTGCCAGTAGGTTAGCGGGAGAGGAGACCCAGTACTTC. Full variable domain (missing parts from reference TRBV19 and TRBJ2-5): DGGITQSPKYLFRKEGQNVTLSCEQNLNHDAMYWYRQDPGQGLRLIYYSQIVNDFQKGDIAEGYSVSREKKESFPLTVTSAQKNPTAFYLCASRLAGEETQYFGPGTRLLVL.